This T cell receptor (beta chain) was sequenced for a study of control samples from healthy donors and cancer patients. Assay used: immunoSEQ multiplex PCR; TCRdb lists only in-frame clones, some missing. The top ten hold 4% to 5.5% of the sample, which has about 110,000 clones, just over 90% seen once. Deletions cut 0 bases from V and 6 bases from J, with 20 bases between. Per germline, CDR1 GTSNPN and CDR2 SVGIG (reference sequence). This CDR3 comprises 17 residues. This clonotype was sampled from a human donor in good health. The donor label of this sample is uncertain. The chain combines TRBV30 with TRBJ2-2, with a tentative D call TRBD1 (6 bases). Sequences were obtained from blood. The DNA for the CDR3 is TGTGCCTGGAGTGTATATTTCCAGGGGCCTGAGGCCGGGGAGCTGTTTTTT. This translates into CAWSVYFQGPEAGELFF. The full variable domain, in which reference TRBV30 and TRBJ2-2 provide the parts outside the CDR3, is SQTIHQWPATLVQPVGSPLSLECTVEGTSNPNLYWYRQAAGRGLQLLFYSVGIGQISSEVPQNLSASRPQDRQFILSSKKLLLSDSGFYLCAWSVYFQGPEAGELFFGEGSRLTVL.